The rows below give T cell receptor beta chains drawn from one sample of a study of cytomegalovirus exposure and HLA in healthy donors. The protocol was immunoSEQ multiplex PCR, while the TCRdb copy is restricted to in-frame clones and leaves out a portion. The sample has more than 95,000 clones; 81% are singletons. The sequenced sample was PBMCs. The receptor set was obtained from a woman aged 30 to 39 in good health and CMV-seronegative. CDR3s leave out the opening cysteine and the closing phenylalanine or tryptophan.

v_call,j_call,cdr3_aa
TRBV18,TRBJ2-3,ASGAGGADTQY
TRBV19,TRBJ2-5,ASSSGQGASGSWFGETQY
TRBV11-3,TRBJ2-1,ASSLDQDNNEQF
TRBV9,TRBJ2-7,ASSVAPGGYEQY
TRBV5-1,TRBJ2-7,ASSSGQGYEQY
TRBV28,TRBJ1-3,ASSLSGPSENTIY
TRBV5-4,TRBJ2-7,ASSPTAYDASYEQY
TRBV18,TRBJ2-2,ASSRASGFGTGELF
TRBV6-5,TRBJ1-2,ASTSQGAGGNGYT
TRBV19,TRBJ1-3,ASRGQSAGNTIY
TRBV7-9,.,ASSFDRLTYEQY
TRBV5-6,.,ASSLVAASSSYEQY
TRBV28,TRBJ1-4,ASIFSTGTVPTNEKLF
TRBV25-1,TRBJ2-5,ASSDLLGQGLRETQY
TRBV19,TRBJ1-1,ASSTIGGAYTEAF
TRBV28,TRBJ1-5,ASSNVWAGNSNQPQH
TRBV19,.,ASSRQGTYEQY
TRBV30,TRBJ1-2,AWSSVNYGYT
TRBV19,TRBJ1-4,ASSSGVRTGGEKLF
TRBV14,TRBJ1-1,ASSPQGIEAF
TRBV9,TRBJ1-5,ASSVGVNQPQH
TRBV7-2,TRBJ2-2,ASSPRGRTVFANTGELF
TRBV6-5,.,ASNAPGAYYEQY
TRBV28,TRBJ1-4,ASRGGADNEKLF
TRBV5-1,TRBJ2-7,ASSRGVGYEQY
TRBV27,TRBJ1-2,ASSDLPGQGTYGYT
TRBV7-8,TRBJ2-7,ASSVELSSYEQY
TRBV10-2,TRBJ2-7,ASSGVRGLDEQY
TRBV19,TRBJ2-1,ASSGLSTSDEQF
TRBV19,TRBJ2-5,ASSALAEQETQY
TRBV10-1,TRBJ2-7,ASSEGQGINEQY
TRBV28,TRBJ2-7,ASSLSRAYEQY
TRBV29-1,TRBJ2-7,SALGGDRGVEQY
TRBV7-6,TRBJ1-4,ASSYGQGGEKLF
TRBV11-3,TRBJ2-1,ASSSQGDEQF
TRBV7-6,TRBJ2-5,ASSSREQETQY
TRBV7-9,TRBJ2-1,SSSLGPGNEQF
TRBV6-6,TRBJ2-7,ASSYSASLPYEQY
TRBV7-9,TRBJ2-5,ASSLLGRETQY
TRBV27,TRBJ2-2,ASSLEQGSDGELF
TRBV13,TRBJ2-2,ASSLAGGKDLNTGELF
TRBV15,TRBJ2-2,ATSRESGGELF
TRBV7-9,TRBJ1-2,ASSPYGTGDPYGYT
TRBV7-9,TRBJ2-7,ASSSTLRTGSSSEQY
TRBV28,TRBJ2-1,ASTTTSWEQF
TRBV10-1,TRBJ2-3,ASTFLRDRVTRVSTDTQY
TRBV28,TRBJ1-4,ASSFPSQGLGEKLF
TRBV28,TRBJ2-7,ASSSPTGGVGSYEQY
TRBV27,.,ASSMTSGRVYEQY
TRBV5-1,TRBJ2-1,ASSLGTGRYNEQF
TRBV28,TRBJ2-7,ASSFVEGGSWYEQY
TRBV4-3,TRBJ2-5,ASSQDVAGDETQY